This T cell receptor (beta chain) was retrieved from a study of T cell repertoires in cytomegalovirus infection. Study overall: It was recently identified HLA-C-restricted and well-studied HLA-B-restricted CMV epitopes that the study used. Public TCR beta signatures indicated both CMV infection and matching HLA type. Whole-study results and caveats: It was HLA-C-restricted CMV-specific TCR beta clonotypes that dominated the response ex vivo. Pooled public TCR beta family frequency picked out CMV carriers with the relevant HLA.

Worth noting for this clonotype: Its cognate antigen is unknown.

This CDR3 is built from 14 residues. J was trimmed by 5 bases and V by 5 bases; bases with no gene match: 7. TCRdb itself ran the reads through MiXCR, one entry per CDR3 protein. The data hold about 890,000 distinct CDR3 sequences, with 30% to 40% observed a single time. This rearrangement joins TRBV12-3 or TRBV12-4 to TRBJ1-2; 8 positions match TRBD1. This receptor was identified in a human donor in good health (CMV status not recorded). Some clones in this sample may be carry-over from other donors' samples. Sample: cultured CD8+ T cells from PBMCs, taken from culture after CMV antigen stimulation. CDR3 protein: CASSPTGAPYGYTF. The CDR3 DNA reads TGTGCCAGCAGTCCGACAGGGGCACCATATGGCTACACCTTC.